A selection of T cell receptor beta chains follows, all from one sample in a study of glioma-infiltrating T cells. TCRdb independently ran MiXCR on the multiplex PCR reads; one entry per CDR3 protein. The data show around 150,000 distinct CDR3 sequences, about 39% seen once. Sequenced sample: glioma tissue, nonneoplastic brain tissue, or PBMCs (not recorded which). The receptors here all came from a human donor with low-grade glioma or glioblastoma, undergoing nonglioma brain surgery, or in good health (not recorded which). The CDR3 runs from the conserved cysteine through the conserved F or W. D genes are given only for firm matches. Clone size, where shown, is once, few, many, or a class for clones that have expanded.

TRBV28	.	TRBJ2-3	14	.	CASSFVSGTDIQYF	TGTGCCAGCAGTTTCGTGTCGGGCACAGATATACAGTATTTT
TRBV12-3/TRBV12-4	many	TRBJ2-3	16	TRBD2	CASSSRTSGSTDTQYF	TGTGCCAGCAGTTCCCGGACTAGCGGGAGCACAGATACGCAGTATTTT
TRBV5-1	.	TRBJ2-3	16	TRBD2	CASSIGTSVHTDTQYF	TGCGCCAGCAGCATCGGGACTAGCGTTCACACAGATACGCAGTATTTT
TRBV12-3/TRBV12-4	.	TRBJ2-2	16	.	CASSFGPGGITGELFF	TGTGCCAGCAGTTTTGGTCCAGGAGGTATAACCGGGGAGCTGTTTTTT
TRBV10-3	.	TRBJ1-1	15	.	CAISEARTAAAEAFF	TGTGCCATCAGTGAGGCCCGGACAGCGGCCGCTGAAGCTTTCTTT
TRBV3-1	few	TRBJ1-5	13	.	CASSQSGEGPQHF	TGTGCCAGCAGCCAATCGGGTGAGGGCCCCCAGCATTTT
TRBV19	.	TRBJ2-3	16	TRBD2	CASRARDYASTDTQYF	TGTGCCAGTAGGGCCCGGGACTACGCTAGCACAGATACGCAGTATTTT
TRBV5-1	.	TRBJ2-2	15	.	CASSLGLFGAGELFF	TGCGCCAGCAGCTTGGGTCTGTTCGGGGCCGGGGAGCTGTTTTTT
TRBV4-2	.	TRBJ2-3	17	TRBD2	CASSQRVAGVGTDTQYF	TGTGCCAGCAGCCAAAGGGTAGCGGGAGTCGGCACAGATACGCAGTATTTT
TRBV20-1	.	TRBJ1-1	12	.	CSAPMVNTEAFF	TGCAGTGCCCCAATGGTGAACACTGAAGCTTTCTTT
TRBV28	many	TRBJ2-7	15	.	CASSWTRDSPYEQYF	TGTGCCAGCAGTTGGACCCGGGACTCCCCCTACGAGCAGTACTTC
TRBV10-3	.	TRBJ1-1	12	.	CAARTGPEDAFF	TGTGCCGCCCGAACCGGGCCCGAGGACGCTTTCTTT
TRBV7-2	.	TRBJ1-6	13	.	CASSPTGHSPLHF	TGTGCCAGCAGCCCCACGGGGCATTCACCCCTCCACTTT
TRBV20-1	many	TRBJ2-3	15	TRBD2	CSARALAGLTDTQYF	TGCAGTGCTAGAGCACTAGCGGGGCTTACAGATACGCAGTATTTT
TRBV6-6	few	TRBJ2-2	15	TRBD1	CASSSGGTGGRELFF	TGTGCCAGCAGTTCCGGCGGGACAGGGGGCCGGGAGCTGTTTTTT
TRBV5-1	once	TRBJ1-1	14	.	CASSDGGGYTEAFF	TGCGCCAGCAGCGATGGGGGGGGGTATACTGAAGCTTTCTTT
TRBV4-1	.	TRBJ2-7	15	.	CASSQDWDTVYEQYF	TGCGCCAGCAGCCAAGATTGGGACACTGTCTACGAGCAGTACTTC
TRBV7-2	.	TRBJ2-1	15	TRBD2	CASSLTGTRYNEQFF	TGTGCCAGCAGTTTAACCGGGACTAGGTACAATGAGCAGTTCTTC
TRBV5-5	.	TRBJ1-5	14	.	CASGLQNDNQPQHF	TGTGCCAGCGGGTTACAGAATGACAATCAGCCCCAGCATTTT
TRBV7-2	once	TRBJ2-5	15	.	CASSHWGASGETQYF	TGTGCCAGCAGCCACTGGGGGGCTAGCGGAGAGACCCAGTACTTC
TRBV6-1	.	TRBJ2-1	15	TRBD2	CASRIAGATYNEQFF	TGTGCCAGCAGGATAGCGGGAGCCACCTACAATGAGCAGTTCTTC
TRBV7-2	.	TRBJ1-5	15	.	CASSLRGLDNQPQHF	TGTGCCAGCAGCTTACGAGGGTTGGACAATCAGCCCCAGCATTTT
TRBV27	.	TRBJ2-7	15	.	CASKYRGRGPYEQYF	TGTGCCAGCAAGTACCGCGGCAGGGGACCCTACGAGCAGTACTTC
TRBV12-3/TRBV12-4	once	TRBJ2-1	16	TRBD2	CASSLRAGVISNEQFF	TGTGCCAGCAGTTTAAGAGCGGGAGTTATATCCAATGAGCAGTTCTTC
TRBV6-1	many	TRBJ2-1	12	TRBD1	CASSPDRDEQFF	TGTGCCAGCAGTCCGGACAGGGATGAGCAGTTCTTC
TRBV15	.	TRBJ2-5	15	TRBD1	CATSIYRGRQETQYF	TGTGCCACCAGCATTTACAGGGGGCGTCAAGAGACCCAGTACTTC
TRBV7-2	.	TRBJ1-5	12	.	CASSLEGSIKHF	TGTGCCAGCAGCTTAGAGGGAAGTATCAAACATTTT
TRBV7-2	.	TRBJ2-1	13	.	CASSPSGGGKQFF	TGTGCCAGCAGCCCCTCTGGGGGCGGGAAGCAGTTCTTC
TRBV7-9	.	TRBJ2-1	14	.	CASSSTGSLNEQFF	TGTGCCAGCAGCTCCACAGGGAGCCTCAATGAGCAGTTCTTC
TRBV20-1	.	TRBJ2-5	16	TRBD1	CSARDINRGLQETQYF	TGCAGTGCTAGAGACATTAACAGGGGGCTCCAAGAGACCCAGTACTTC
TRBV7-9	few	TRBJ2-7	13	.	CASSLDGSYEQYF	TGTGCCAGCAGCTTAGACGGATCCTACGAGCAGTACTTC
TRBV6-6	.	TRBJ2-1	12	TRBD2	CASGRGGNEQFF	TGTGCCAGCGGGAGGGGAGGCAATGAGCAGTTCTTC
TRBV7-3	.	TRBJ2-5	16	TRBD1	CARSANQGRGQETQYF	TGTGCCCGCAGCGCCAACCAGGGCAGGGGGCAGGAGACCCAGTACTTC
TRBV7-2	few	TRBJ2-7	15	TRBD2	CASSFGTGGSYEQYF	TGTGCCAGCTCCTTTGGTACGGGGGGTTCCTACGAGCAGTACTTC
TRBV18	few	TRBJ1-4	16	.	CASSTVSAGLNEKLFF	TGTGCCAGCTCAACAGTATCGGCAGGGCTAAATGAAAAACTGTTTTTT
TRBV20-1	.	TRBJ2-7	15	TRBD2	CSANSGTSDTYEQYF	TGCAGTGCTAACTCCGGGACTAGCGACACCTACGAGCAGTACTTC
TRBV11-2	.	TRBJ2-3	15	.	CASSSTGLSTDTQYF	TGTGCCAGCAGCTCAACCGGACTCTCCACAGATACGCAGTATTTT
TRBV6-6	.	TRBJ1-2	15	.	CASSYSLGRPDGYTF	TGTGCCAGCAGTTACTCCCTGGGAAGGCCCGATGGCTACACCTTC
TRBV6-6	.	TRBJ2-7	16	TRBD1	CASSYSPGQGVNEQYF	TGTGCCAGCAGTTACTCTCCGGGACAGGGTGTCAACGAGCAGTACTTC